This T cell receptor (beta chain) was sequenced in a study of Graves' ophthalmopathy and Graves' hyperthyroidism. Notes on the study in general: A 13-signature model separated ophthalmopathy from stable hyperthyroidism, reaching approximately 88% sensitivity and less than 83% specificity cross-validated.

The CDR3 sequence is 14 residues long. Looked up from germline, CDR1 is LGHNA and CDR2 is YSLEER. The V end was cut by 0 bases, the J end by 6 bases, with 9 bases between. CDR3 regions of TCR beta were amplified from RNA transcripts. First-round RT-PCR with HTBI primers preceded a second-round multiplex PCR. TCRdb itself ran the multiplex PCR reads through MiXCR, one entry per CDR3 protein. The sample comprises 300,000 to 400,000 distinct CDR3 sequences, 17% of which are singletons, and approximately 13% rests with the top ten. Sampling approximately 10 ml of fresh peripheral blood provided the PBMCs. Ten or more counts support this clonotype. Its antigen is not identified.

The TCR sequence derives from an adult man with Graves' ophthalmopathy. Sequencing was performed on peripheral blood. The V gene is TRBV4-3, the J gene TRBJ2-4; no definite D call. The CDR3, as DNA: TGCGCCAGCAGCCAAGATAAGCGTGGAAACATTCAGTACTTC. Translation gives CASSQDKRGNIQYF.